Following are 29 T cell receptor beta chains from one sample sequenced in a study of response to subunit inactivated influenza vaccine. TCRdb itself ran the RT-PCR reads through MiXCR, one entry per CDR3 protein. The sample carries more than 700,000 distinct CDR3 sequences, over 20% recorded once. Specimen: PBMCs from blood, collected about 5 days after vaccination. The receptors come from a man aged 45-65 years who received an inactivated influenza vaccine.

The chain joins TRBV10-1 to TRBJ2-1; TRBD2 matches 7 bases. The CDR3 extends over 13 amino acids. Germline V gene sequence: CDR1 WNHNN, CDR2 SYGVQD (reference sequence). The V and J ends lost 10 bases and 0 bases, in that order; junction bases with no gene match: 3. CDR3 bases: TGCGCCACAGCGGGGTCCTCCTACAATGAGCAGTTCTTC. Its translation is CATAGSSYNEQFF.

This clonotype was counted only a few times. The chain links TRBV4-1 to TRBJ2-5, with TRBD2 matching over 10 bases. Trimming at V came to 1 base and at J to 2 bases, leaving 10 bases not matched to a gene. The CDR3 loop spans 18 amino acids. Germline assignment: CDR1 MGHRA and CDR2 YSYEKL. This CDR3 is CASSQAPAGGLTQETQYF. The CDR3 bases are TGCGCCAGCAGCCAAGCGCCAGCGGGGGGGCTTACACAAGAGACCCAGTACTTC.

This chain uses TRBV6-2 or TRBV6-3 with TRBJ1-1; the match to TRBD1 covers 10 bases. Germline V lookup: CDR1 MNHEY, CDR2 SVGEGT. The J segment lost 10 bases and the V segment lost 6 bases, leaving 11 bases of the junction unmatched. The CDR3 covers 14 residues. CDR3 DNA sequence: TGTGCCAGCAGGGCCGGGACAGGGGCGCCCTCAGCTTTCTTT. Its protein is CASRAGTGAPSAFF.

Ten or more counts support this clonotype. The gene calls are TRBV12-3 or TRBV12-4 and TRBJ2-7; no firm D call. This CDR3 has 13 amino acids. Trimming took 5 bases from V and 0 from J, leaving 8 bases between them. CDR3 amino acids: CASSLLTSYEQYF. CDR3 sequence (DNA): TGTGCCAGCAGTCTCCTTACCTCCTACGAGCAGTACTTC.

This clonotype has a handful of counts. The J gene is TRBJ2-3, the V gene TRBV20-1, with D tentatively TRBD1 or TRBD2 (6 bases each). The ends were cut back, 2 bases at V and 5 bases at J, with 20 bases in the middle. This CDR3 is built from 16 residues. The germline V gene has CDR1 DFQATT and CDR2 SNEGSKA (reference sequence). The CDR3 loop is CSARRPGLRGGDTQYF. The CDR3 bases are TGCAGTGCTAGACGACCGGGACTTAGAGGGGGAGATACGCAGTATTTT.

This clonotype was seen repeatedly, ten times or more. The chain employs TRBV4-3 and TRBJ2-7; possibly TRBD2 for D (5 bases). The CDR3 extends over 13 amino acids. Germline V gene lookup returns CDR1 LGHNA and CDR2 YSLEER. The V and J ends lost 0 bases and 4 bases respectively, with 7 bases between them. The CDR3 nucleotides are TGCGCCAGCAGCCAAGATCGCGGGTACGAGCAGTACTTC. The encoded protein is CASSQDRGYEQYF.

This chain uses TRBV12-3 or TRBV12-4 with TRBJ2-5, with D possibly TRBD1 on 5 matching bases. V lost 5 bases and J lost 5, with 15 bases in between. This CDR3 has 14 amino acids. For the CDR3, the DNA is TGTGCCAGCAGTCAACAGGACCTGGCGGAGACCCAGTACTTC. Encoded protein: CASSQQDLAETQYF.

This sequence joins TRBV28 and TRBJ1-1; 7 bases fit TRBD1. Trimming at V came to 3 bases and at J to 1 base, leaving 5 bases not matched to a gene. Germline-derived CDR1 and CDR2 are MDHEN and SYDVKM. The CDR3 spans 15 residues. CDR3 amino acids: CASSFETGRNTEAFF. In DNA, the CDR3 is TGTGCCAGCAGTTTCGAGACAGGGAGGAACACTGAAGCTTTCTTT.

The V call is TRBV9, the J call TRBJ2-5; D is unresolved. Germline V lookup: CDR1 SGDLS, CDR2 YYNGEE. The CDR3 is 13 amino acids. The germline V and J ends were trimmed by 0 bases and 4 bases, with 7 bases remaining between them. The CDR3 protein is CASSVAATETQYF. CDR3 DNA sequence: TGTGCCAGCAGCGTAGCAGCTACAGAGACCCAGTACTTC.

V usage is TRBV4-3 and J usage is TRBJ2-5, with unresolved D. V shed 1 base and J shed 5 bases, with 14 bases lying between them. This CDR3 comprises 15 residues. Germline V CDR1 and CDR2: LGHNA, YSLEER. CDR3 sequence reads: CASSQASGTGETQYF. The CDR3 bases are TGCGCCAGCAGCCAAGCCTCCGGAACCGGGGAGACCCAGTACTTC.

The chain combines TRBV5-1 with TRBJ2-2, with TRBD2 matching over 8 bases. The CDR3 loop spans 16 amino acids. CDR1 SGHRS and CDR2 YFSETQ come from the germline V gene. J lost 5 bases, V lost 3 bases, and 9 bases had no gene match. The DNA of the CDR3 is TGCGCCAGCAGCTCCGTCGGCGGGGGGCCTACCGGGGAGCTGTTTTTT. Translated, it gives CASSSVGGGPTGELFF.

CDR3 sequence reads: CASSAGTGPREQYF. In DNA form, the CDR3 reads TGTGCCAGCAGCGCCGGGACAGGGCCACGCGAGCAGTACTTC. V and J are TRBV6-1 and TRBJ2-7, with 9 bases aligning to TRBD1. CDR3 length: 14 residues. Germline loops: CDR1 MNHNS, CDR2 SASEGT. V gave up 6 bases and J gave up 6 bases; unmatched junction bases: 9.

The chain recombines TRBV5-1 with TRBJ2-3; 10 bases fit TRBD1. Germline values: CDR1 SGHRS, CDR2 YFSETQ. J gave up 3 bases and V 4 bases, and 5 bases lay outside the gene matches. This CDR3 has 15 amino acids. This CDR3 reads CASSGAGQGTDTQYF. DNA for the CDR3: TGCGCCAGCAGCGGGGCGGGACAGGGGACAGATACGCAGTATTTT.

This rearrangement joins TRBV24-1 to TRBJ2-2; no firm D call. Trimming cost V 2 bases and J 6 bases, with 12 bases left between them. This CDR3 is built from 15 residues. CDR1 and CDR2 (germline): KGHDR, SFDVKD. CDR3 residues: CATSDSLMGSGELFF. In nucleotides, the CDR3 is TGTGCCACCAGTGATTCGCTCATGGGGTCCGGGGAGCTGTTTTTT.

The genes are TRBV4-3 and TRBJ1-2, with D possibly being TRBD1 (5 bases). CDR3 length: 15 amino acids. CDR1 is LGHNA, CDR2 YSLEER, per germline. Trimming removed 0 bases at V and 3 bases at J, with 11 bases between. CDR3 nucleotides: TGCGCCAGCAGCCAAGAACGAGGGGCTCACTATGGCTACACCTTC. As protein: CASSQERGAHYGYTF.

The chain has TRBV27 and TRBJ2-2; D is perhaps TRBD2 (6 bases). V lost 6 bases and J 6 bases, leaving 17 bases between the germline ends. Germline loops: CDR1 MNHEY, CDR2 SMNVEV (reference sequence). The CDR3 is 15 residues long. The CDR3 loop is CASRRGTQGAGELFF. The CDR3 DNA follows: TGTGCCAGCAGGAGAGGGACTCAAGGCGCCGGGGAGCTGTTTTTT.

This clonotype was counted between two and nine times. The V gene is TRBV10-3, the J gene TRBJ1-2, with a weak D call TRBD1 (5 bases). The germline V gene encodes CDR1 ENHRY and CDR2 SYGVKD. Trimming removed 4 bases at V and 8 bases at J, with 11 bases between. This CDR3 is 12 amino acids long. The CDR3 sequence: CAISGWDGGYTF. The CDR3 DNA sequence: TGTGCCATCAGTGGGTGGGACGGGGGCTACACCTTC.

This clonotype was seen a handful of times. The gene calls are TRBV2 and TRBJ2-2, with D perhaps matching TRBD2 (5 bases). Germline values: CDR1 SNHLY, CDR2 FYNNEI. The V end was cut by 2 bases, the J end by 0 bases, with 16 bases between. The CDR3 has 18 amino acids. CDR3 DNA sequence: TGTGCCAGCAGTGAATCCTTTGGGGAGACCCCGAACACCGGGGAGCTGTTTTTT. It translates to CASSESFGETPNTGELFF.

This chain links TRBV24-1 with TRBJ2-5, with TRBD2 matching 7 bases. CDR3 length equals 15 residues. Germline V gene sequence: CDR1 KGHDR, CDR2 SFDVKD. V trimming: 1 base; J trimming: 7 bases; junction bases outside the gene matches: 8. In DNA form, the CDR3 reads TGTGCCACCAGTGATTTCGGGGAGGGTTCGGGGACCCAGTACTTC. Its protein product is CATSDFGEGSGTQYF.

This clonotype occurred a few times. CDR3: CASSQEFGGPQNTEAFF. The CDR3 coding sequence is TGCGCCAGCAGCCAAGAGTTCGGGGGACCGCAGAACACTGAAGCTTTCTTT. V is TRBV4-3 and J is TRBJ1-1; perhaps TRBD1 as D (5 bases). V was pared by 0 bases and J by 1 base, with 15 bases between. Germline V gives CDR1 LGHNA, CDR2 YSLEER. This CDR3 is 17 amino acids long.

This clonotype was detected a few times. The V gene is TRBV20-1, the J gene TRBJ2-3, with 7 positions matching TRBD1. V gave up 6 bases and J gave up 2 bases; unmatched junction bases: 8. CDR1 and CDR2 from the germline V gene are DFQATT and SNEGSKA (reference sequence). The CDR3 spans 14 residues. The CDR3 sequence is CSASLGQNTDTQYF. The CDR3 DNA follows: TGCAGTGCCTCCCTGGGACAGAACACAGATACGCAGTATTTT.

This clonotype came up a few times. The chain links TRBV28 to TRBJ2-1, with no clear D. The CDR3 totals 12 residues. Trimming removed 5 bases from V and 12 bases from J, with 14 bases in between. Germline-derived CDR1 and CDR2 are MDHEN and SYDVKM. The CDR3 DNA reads TGTGCCAGCAGTCTCCGAGTCGCCCGGCAGTTCTTC. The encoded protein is CASSLRVARQFF.

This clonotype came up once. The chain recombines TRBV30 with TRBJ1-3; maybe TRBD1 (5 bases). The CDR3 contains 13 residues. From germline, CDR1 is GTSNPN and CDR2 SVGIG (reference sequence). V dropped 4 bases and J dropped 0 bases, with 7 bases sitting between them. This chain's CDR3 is CAWTGLSGNTIYF. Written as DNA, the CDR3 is TGTGCCTGGACAGGGCTCTCTGGAAACACCATATATTTT. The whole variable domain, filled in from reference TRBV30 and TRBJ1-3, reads SQTIHQWPATLVQPVGSPLSLECTVEGTSNPNLYWYRQAAGRGLQLLFYSVGIGQISSEVPQNLSASRPQDRQFILSSKKLLLSDSGFYLCAWTGLSGNTIYFGEGSWLTVV.

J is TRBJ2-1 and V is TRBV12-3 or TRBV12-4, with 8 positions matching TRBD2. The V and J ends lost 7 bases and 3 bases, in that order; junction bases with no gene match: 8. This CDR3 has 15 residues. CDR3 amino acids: CASTNGGGRYNEQFF. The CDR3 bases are TGTGCCAGCACAAACGGGGGGGGACGCTACAATGAGCAGTTCTTC.

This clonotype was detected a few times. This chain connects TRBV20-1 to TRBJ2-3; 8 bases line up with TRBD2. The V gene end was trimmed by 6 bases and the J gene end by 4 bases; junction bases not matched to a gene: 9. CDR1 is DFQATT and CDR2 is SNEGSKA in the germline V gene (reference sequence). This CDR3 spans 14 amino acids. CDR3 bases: TGCAGTGCCCTTACTAGCGGTGGGCCAGATACGCAGTATTTT. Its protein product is CSALTSGGPDTQYF.

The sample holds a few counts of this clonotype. In nucleotides, the CDR3 is TGCGCCAGCAGTGAGGGCGTAGGGCCCCAGCATTTT. Amino acid sequence: CASSEGVGPQHF. V usage is TRBV10-2 and J usage is TRBJ1-5; D is ambiguous. V was clipped by 2 bases and J by 9 bases, with 8 bases between them. There are 12 residues in the CDR3. The germline CDR1 and CDR2 sequences are WSHSY and SAAADI.

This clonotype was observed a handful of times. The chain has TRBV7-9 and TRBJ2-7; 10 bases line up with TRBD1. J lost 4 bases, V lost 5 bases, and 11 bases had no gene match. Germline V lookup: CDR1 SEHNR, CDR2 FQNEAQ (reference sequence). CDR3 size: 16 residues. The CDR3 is CASSPLTGGLTYEQYF. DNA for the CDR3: TGTGCCAGCAGCCCCCTGACAGGGGGCCTAACTTACGAGCAGTACTTC.

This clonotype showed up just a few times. The CDR3 region is CSARVIGGRLSQETQYF. The DNA of the CDR3 is TGCAGTGCTAGAGTCATTGGGGGGCGCTTATCACAAGAGACCCAGTACTTC. The gene calls are TRBV20-1 and TRBJ2-5; D may match TRBD1 or TRBD2 (6 bases each). From germline, CDR1 is DFQATT and CDR2 SNEGSKA (reference sequence). V lost 1 base to trimming and J lost 2 bases, with 20 bases between them. This CDR3 comprises 17 residues.

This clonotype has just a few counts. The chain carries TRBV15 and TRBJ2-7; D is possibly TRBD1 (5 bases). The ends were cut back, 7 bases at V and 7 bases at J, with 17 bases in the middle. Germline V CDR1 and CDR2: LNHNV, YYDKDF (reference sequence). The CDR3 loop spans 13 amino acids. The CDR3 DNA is TGTGCCACCAAGCAGGGCCCATCAGGGGAGCAGTACTTC. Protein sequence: CATKQGPSGEQYF.